The present entry profiles one TCR beta chain with its context. CDR3 length equals 12 residues. V was shortened by 7 bases and J by 1 base, with 8 bases between the two germline ends. Germline CDR1 and CDR2: MNHEY and SVGAGI. Profiled with immunoSEQ multiplex PCR; TCRdb holds only in-frame clones, not every one. The sample shows some 60,000 clones, 93% of them seen only once. The data belong to a study of T cell changes during pregnancy in multiple sclerosis. The specimen was peripheral blood, collected after pregnancy. The chain is built from TRBV6-5 and TRBJ2-7; the D is unclear. This receptor was taken from a female donor with multiple sclerosis, enrolled in a pregnancy study. The CDR3 loop is CASISVSYEQYF. CDR3 nucleotides: TGTGCCAGCATTTCGGTTTCCTACGAGCAGTACTTC.